The entry that follows covers one T cell receptor beta chain sequence. The clone's antigen remains unknown. No base-level quality is on record; no much larger clone is a single base apart. The CDR3 runs 14 residues from the cysteine to the phenylalanine. CDR3 DNA only is kept here, 42 bases in frame from base 1. V loses 7 bases, J loses 1 base, and the germline ends lie 13 bases apart. The source of the sample is a study of cytomegalovirus exposure and HLA in healthy donors (dated by TCRdb to the late 2010s). A note on the overall study: In an earlier analysis of 450 to 750 of the donors, around 300 Gb of sequence data and 100 million or so unique TCR beta sequences from roughly 200 million T cells were reported. Roughly 300 gigabases of sequencing data and approximately 92 million unique TCR sequences made up an early release that covered 500 to 650 HLA-typed donors. Class I and class II HLA loci were covered by the typing at four-digit resolution. In addition to the first cohort of 666 subjects, a separate validation cohort of under 150 different subjects was used. Using immunosequencing, the study profiled T cell repertoires from 640 or so subjects and related those repertoires to cytomegalovirus serostatus. Because of strong linkage in the cohort, roughly five DR-DQ haplotypes were treated as single units for association and clustering. On average, over 200,000 unique TCR beta nucleotide sequences were sequenced per donor among 398 genotyped donors of the cohort, with 15% to 20% of those sequences being non-productive. Typing coverage varied by locus: 629-630 donors for A, B, C, DRB1 and DQB1; more than 500 for DQA1; some 610 for DPA1; 400 to 480 for DPB1. Genome-wide SNP genotypes for about 60% of the roughly 670 donors were used in a later genetic analysis, which treated that subset as a discovery cohort. Donor age, sex, ethnicity and CMV serostatus were collected together with the repertoire data. Rather than drawing on any new phenotypic data, the later analysis identified candidate immune exposures from TCR beta sequences and the way those sequences occurred across donors. In a later analysis, previously published TCR beta repertoires from 550 to 750 donors were re-analyzed and high-resolution HLA genotyping was added so that TCR occurrence patterns could be studied. Every discovery cohort repertoire had been produced on one sequencing platform. The study combined high-throughput TCR immunosequencing, statistical association of individual TCRs with disease status, and machine learning to predict cytomegalovirus infection status. The study was designed to test whether signatures of past pathogen exposure could be identified by cataloging public T cell receptors. Among the roughly 400 genotyped donors, about 83% belonged to the genetic ancestry cluster associated with self-reported Caucasian donors. An earlier analysis of around 540 of the donors applied high-throughput TCR beta sequencing to assess whether each TCR beta V gene segment acted as functional or pseudogenic.

Beyond this particular receptor, the publication reports: In both the original and validation cohorts, the classifier was reported to diagnose cytomegalovirus status with high specificity and sensitivity. According to a later analysis, most CMV-associated TCR beta chains appeared to be HLA-restricted, and the HLA associations seemed to be driven largely by CMV exposure. Broadly in line with IMGT annotations, most TCR beta V segments showed up in productive rearrangements about 90% or about 30% of the time in an earlier analysis of some 590 of the donors. A further reported finding was that TCR beta sequences accurately predicted the HLA-A and HLA-B alleles for most subjects in the first cohort. It was suggested by the authors that the approach could potentially be generalized to other disease states and immunological phenotypes. V-gene and J-gene trimming of TCR beta chains was associated with a missense DCLRE1C variant in a later genetic analysis, and the association was replicated in an independent cohort. HLA typing was unavailable for some donors at each locus, so association tests used only the typed subset. Sequencing depth was assumed to be roughly uniform across donors in the presence/absence analyses, though that assumption may not hold. Specific HLA alleles were associated with roughly 17,000 TCR beta sequences at a false discovery rate of 0.05 in a later analysis. Some IMGT-functional V segments, including TRBV6-2 and TRBV6-3, could not be distinguished by the 87-base-pair reads and were therefore excluded. While some public TCRs were present in many individuals, most TCR sequences turned up only very rarely across donors. A later analysis reported that several top co-occurrence clusters appeared linked to parvovirus B19, influenza, CMV and Epstein-Barr virus. In a later analysis, HLA-associated TCR beta chains were found to be more clonally expanded and to have lower generation probabilities than equally common non-associated chains. In this cohort, only TCR beta chains were sequenced, and detectable features were limited by the absence of alpha or paired-chain data. For the cohort, immune exposure information was limited to CMV serostatus. Assigning TCR associations to individual alleles was difficult when HLA alleles, especially DR and DQ, strongly co-occurred. Linkage disequilibrium might explain the correlated functional status among segregating V segments, but an unknown experimental factor could not be excluded. Fewer than 20 rarely observed V segments, including chromosome 9 orphons, were excluded from the earlier analysis of several hundred of the donors because counts were too low. According to a later analysis, TCR association rates differed among HLA loci, with DRB1 alleles showing the most associated TCRs and HLA-C alleles showing the fewest. A cluster of highly shared sequence variants was judged likely to represent a technical artifact of the sequencing pipeline. In vitro tests confirmed that a few of the cytomegalovirus-associated TCR beta chains recognize cytomegalovirus antigens. In the study, 164 TCR beta chains were listed as associated with cytomegalovirus. Compared with the 666-donor mean, donors in an Asian-associated ancestry cluster had fewer N-insertions in productive TCRs, according to a later genetic analysis.

The protocol used for the library was the immunoSEQ multiplex PCR assay. A mixture of 60 forward primers for TCR Vbeta segments and 13 reverse primers for TCR Jbeta segments was used in the multiplex PCR. Amplification of the CDR3 region of rearranged TCR beta genes was performed with a multiplex PCR assay on genomic DNA. On the Illumina HiSeq System, the amplified TCR beta libraries were sequenced as 87-base-pair reads. Turning to the authors' computational methods: Across the 640 or so repertoires, a later analysis counted tens of millions of unique TCR beta chains, 9.5 million to 12 million of which were shared by at least two donors. A nearest-neighbor algorithm error-corrected the raw reads and collapsed the reads into unique sequences, merging closely related sequences to remove PCR and sequencing errors. Alignment of CDR3 sequences to IMGT reference sequences was used to assign V, D and J gene segments. For a sequence to be retained, a match of at least six nucleotides to both a V gene segment and a J gene segment was required. Rearrangements were called productive when the CDR3 lacked stop codons and stayed in frame with V and J; all others were non-productive. CDR3 was defined according to IMGT convention as the region running from the second conserved V-encoded cysteine to the conserved J-encoded phenylalanine. Sequences without an unambiguous match to a single V gene segment were excluded from the earlier analysis of several hundred of the donors. In an earlier analysis of approximately 550 of the donors, V segments were called functional above 56.7% productive rearrangements and were called segregating when the between-donor standard deviation exceeded 5%. To diagnose cytomegalovirus status from the catalog of TCR beta chain sequences, a statistical classification framework was built. In a later analysis, V and J genes were assigned by comparing TCR nucleotide sequences against IMGT/GENE-DB human TR gene sequences. In a later analysis, CDR3 sequences and most-parsimonious VDJ recombination scenarios were assigned using the TCRdist pipeline. In a later analysis, each TCR beta chain was defined by its CDR3 amino acid sequence together with its V-gene family, and reads without a unique V-gene family were excluded. As a way to deal with suspected cross-contamination and a sequencing artifact, a later analysis dropped hundreds of nucleotide sequences that were highly shared and had low generation probability. A later analysis calculated a clonal expansion index for each public chain from normalized within-repertoire ranks of inferred template counts. In a later analysis, generation probabilities were computed using a VDJ recombination model fitted to out-of-frame rearrangements, and the results were checked against IGoR. In a later analysis, TCR-TCR, TCR-HLA and TCR-CMV co-occurrence was scored with hypergeometric tests, and a repertoire-size bias correction was applied to TCR pairs. False discovery rates were estimated in a later analysis by permuting HLA or CMV assignments 20 times. A later analysis grouped co-occurring TCRs with DBSCAN, adding TCRdist sequence similarity when clustering within HLA-allele-positive subsets. Co-occurrence clustering excluded repertoires with fewer than 30,000 or more than 120,000 public chains, plus five with anomalous nucleotide sharing. The table comes from immuneACCESS by way of TCRdb, which keeps in-frame sequences with V and J called. Part of the clones is missing from these tables; in studies checked, under half for an unresolved V gene and the rest for unknown reasons. The V and J calls and clone size come from that table; D and trimming were worked out from the DNA. The sample table records roughly 120,000 clones; around three quarters of these occur just once. Roughly 3.1% of the sample belongs to the ten largest clones.

The cohort consisted of fewer than 700 healthy bone marrow donors. At the time of sampling, every cohort member was nominally healthy, though immune exposures that went unrecorded were likely present. The donor tested CMV seropositive and was one of the 289 seropositive cohort members. Each donor provided a peripheral blood sample, and peripheral blood mononuclear cells were used for TCR beta sequencing. The Qiagen DNeasy Blood Extraction Kit was used to extract genomic DNA from the blood cell samples. The V and J segments used are TRBV23-1 and TRBJ1-1, with no D gene named confidently. TRBV23-1 is designated an ORF whose function remains uncertain. Specimen: PBMCs. This clonotype originated in a woman younger than 45 in good health and CMV-seropositive. The CDR3 loop reads CASTDYTRNTEAFF. DNA sequence: TGCGCCAGCACCGACTACACAAGGAACACTGAAGCTTTCTTT.